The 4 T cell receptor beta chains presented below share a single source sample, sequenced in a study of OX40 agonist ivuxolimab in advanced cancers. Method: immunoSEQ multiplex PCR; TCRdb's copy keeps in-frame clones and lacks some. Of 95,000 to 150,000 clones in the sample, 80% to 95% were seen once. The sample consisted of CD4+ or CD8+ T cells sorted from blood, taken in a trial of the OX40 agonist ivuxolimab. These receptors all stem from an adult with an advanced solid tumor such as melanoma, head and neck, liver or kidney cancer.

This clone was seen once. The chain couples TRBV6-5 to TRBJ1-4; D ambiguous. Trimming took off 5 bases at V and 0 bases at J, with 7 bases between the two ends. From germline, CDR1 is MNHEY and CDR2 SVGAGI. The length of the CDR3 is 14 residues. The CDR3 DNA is TGTGCCAGCAGTCGGTCGCCAACTAATGAAAAACTGTTTTTT. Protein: CASSRSPTNEKLFF.

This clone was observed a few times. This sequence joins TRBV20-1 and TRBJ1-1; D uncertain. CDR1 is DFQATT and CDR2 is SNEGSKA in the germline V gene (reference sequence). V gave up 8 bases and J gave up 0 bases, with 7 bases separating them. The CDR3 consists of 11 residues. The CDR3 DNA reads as TGCAGTTACGGTCTGAACACTGAAGCTTTCTTT. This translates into CSYGLNTEAFF.

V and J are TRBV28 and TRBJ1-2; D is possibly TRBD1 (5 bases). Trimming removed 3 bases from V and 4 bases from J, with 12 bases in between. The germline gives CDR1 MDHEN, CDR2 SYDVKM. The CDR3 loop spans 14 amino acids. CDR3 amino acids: CASSFGRAGYGYTF. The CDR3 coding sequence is TGTGCCAGCAGTTTCGGCAGGGCAGGCTATGGCTACACCTTC.

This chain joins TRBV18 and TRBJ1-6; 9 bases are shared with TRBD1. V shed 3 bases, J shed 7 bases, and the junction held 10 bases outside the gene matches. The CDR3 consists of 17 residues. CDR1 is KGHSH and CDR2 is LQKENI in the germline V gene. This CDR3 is CASSPRDRVAGNSPLHF. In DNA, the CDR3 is TGTGCCAGCTCACCGCGGGACAGGGTCGCGGGCAATTCACCCCTCCACTTT. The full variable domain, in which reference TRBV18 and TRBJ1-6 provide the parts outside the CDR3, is NAGVMQNPRHLVRRRGQEARLRCSPMKGHSHVYWYRQLPEEGLKFMVYLQKENIIDESGMPKERFSAEFPKEGPSILRIQQVVRGDSAAYFCASSPRDRVAGNSPLHFGNGTRLTVT.